Below, one TCR beta chain is given with its context. The source of the sample is a study of T cells in Graves' hyperthyroidism and ophthalmopathy. The investigators amplified TCR beta CDR3 regions from RNA transcripts. An initial round of RT-PCR targeting the TCR CDR3 relied on the HTBI primer set. TCRdb recomputed calls from the multiplex PCR reads with MiXCR, one row per CDR3 protein. The sample has 650,000 to 850,000 distinct CDR3 sequences, roughly 20% seen once. The CDR3 covers 19 residues. In germline, CDR1 is DFQATT, CDR2 SNEGSKA (reference sequence). Germline trimming cut 3 bases from V and 0 bases from J; bases unmatched to any gene: 17.

The sequenced sample consisted of blood. This TCR was recovered from a woman between 50 and 59 years old with Graves' hyperthyroidism that later progressed to Graves' ophthalmopathy. The chain recombines TRBV20-1 with TRBJ1-5, with 7 bases fitting TRBD1. The DNA for the CDR3 is TGCAGTGCTAGCCACCGGACAGGCGGGCTCACGTCTAGCAATCAGCCCCAGCATTTT. It encodes CSASHRTGGLTSSNQPQHF.